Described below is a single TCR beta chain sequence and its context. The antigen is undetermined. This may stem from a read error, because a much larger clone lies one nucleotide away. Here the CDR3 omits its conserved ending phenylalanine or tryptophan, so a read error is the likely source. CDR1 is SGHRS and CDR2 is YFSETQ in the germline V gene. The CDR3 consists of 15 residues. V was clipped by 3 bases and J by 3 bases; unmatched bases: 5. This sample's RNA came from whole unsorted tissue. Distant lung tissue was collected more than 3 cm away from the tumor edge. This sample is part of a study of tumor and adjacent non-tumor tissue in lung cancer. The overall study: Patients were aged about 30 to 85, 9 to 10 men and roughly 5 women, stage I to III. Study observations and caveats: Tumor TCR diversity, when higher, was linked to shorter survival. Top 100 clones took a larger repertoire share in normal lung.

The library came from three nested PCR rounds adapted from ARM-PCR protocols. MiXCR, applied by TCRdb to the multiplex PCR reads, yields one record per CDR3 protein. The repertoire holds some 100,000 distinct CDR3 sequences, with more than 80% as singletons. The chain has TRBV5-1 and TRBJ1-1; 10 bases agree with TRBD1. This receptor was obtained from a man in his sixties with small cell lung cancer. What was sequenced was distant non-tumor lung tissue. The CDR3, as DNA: TGCGCCAGCAGCTCCACGGGACAGGGGTACACTGAAGCTTTCATT. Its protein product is CASSSTGQGYTEAFI.